The rows below give T cell receptor beta chains drawn from one sample of a study of blood T cell repertoires in COVID-19. This table comes from immunoSEQ multiplex PCR, and its TCRdb copy is limited to in-frame clones, with some not included. The sample contains around 47,000 clones, under 85% of which appear only once. The specimen was peripheral blood. Every receptor here comes from a man between 65 and 79 years old with active COVID-19. The CDR3 runs from the conserved cysteine through the conserved F or W. A D gene is named only where the DNA matches it firmly. Rows may omit the clone size; those that give it use once, few, many or a size class.

d_call,clone_size,v_call,j_call,cdr3_aa,cdr3_nt
TRBD1,NA,TRBV19,TRBJ1-1,CASSLGQGATAFF,TGTGCCAGTAGCCTGGGGCAGGGGGCCACGGCTTTCTTT
NA,NA,TRBV7-9,TRBJ1-6,CASAGRNNSPLHF,TGTGCCAGCGCGGGACGGAATAATTCACCCCTCCACTTT
TRBD1,NA,TRBV9,TRBJ2-7,CASSIGGTGGQEQYF,TGTGCCAGCAGCATAGGTGGAACAGGGGGCCAGGAGCAGTACTTC
NA,NA,TRBV18,TRBJ1-2,CASSPGQTKYGYTF,TGTGCCAGCTCACCCGGACAGACCAAATATGGCTACACCTTC
TRBD1,NA,TRBV6-6,TRBJ2-2,CASSTDRGRVTGELFF,TGTGCCAGCAGTACCGACAGGGGGCGAGTCACCGGGGAGCTGTTTTTT
NA,NA,TRBV6-5,TRBJ1-1,CASNLQAGIDTEAFF,TGTGCCAGCAACCTACAGGCCGGAATCGACACTGAAGCTTTCTTT
TRBD1,NA,TRBV9,TRBJ1-3,CASSYSGQGVSGNTIYF,TGTGCCAGCAGCTACTCCGGACAGGGGGTTTCTGGAAACACCATATATTTT
NA,NA,TRBV5-1,TRBJ1-1,CASSLRGGTEAFF,TGCGCCAGCAGCTTGCGGGGGGGCACTGAAGCTTTCTTT
NA,NA,TRBV29-1,TRBJ2-1,CSVESNANEQFF,TGCAGCGTTGAGAGCAATGCCAATGAGCAGTTCTTC
NA,NA,TRBV7-2,TRBJ1-5,CASSPLGPATAPNQPQHF,TGTGCCAGCAGCCCTCTAGGCCCCGCAACTGCCCCTAATCAGCCCCAGCATTTT
NA,NA,TRBV2,TRBJ2-7,CASSVGQGSYEQYF,TGTGCCAGCAGTGTAGGGCAGGGCTCCTACGAGCAGTACTTC
NA,NA,TRBV5-6,TRBJ1-3,CASSAGTSGNTIYF,TGTGCCAGCAGCGCGGGCACCTCTGGAAACACCATATATTTT
NA,few,TRBV9,TRBJ2-7,CASSEGGDIFYEQYF,TGTGCCAGCAGCGAGGGAGGGGACATTTTCTACGAGCAGTACTTC
NA,NA,TRBV7-2,TRBJ1-5,CASSLDLGRNQPQHF,TGTGCCAGCAGCTTAGATCTAGGGAGGAATCAGCCCCAGCATTTT